This T cell receptor (beta chain) was retrieved from a study of control samples from healthy donors and cancer patients (dated by TCRdb to the early 2020s). The library was generated by the immunoSEQ multiplex PCR assay. The table was pulled from immuneACCESS by TCRdb, which kept in-frame rearrangements only. Such tables lose some clones; where checked, under half of the loss comes from unresolved V genes, and the rest has no known cause. The sample table shows under 150,000 clones, and approximately 90% are seen once. Roughly 2.5% of the sample goes to the ten largest clones. With regard to this clone: What this receptor recognizes is not known. No much larger clone exists at a distance of one base, and base qualities are not known.

The TCR originated in a woman between 70 and 85 years old in good health. Sequencing input: blood.

The DNA is TGTGCCAGCAGCCGACAGACCTCCTACGAGCAGTACTTC. This sequence encodes CASSRQTSYEQYF. This receptor chain uses TRBV2 and TRBJ2-7; a tentative D match to TRBD1 spans 5 bases. Between the V and J ends, shortened by 6 bases and 0 bases respectively, the junction contains 9 bases. From the germline V gene, CDR1 is SNHLY and CDR2 is FYNNEI. Measured from the cysteine to the phenylalanine, the CDR3 is 13 residues long. CDR3 DNA is the only sequence kept; it has 39 bases, read in frame from the first base.